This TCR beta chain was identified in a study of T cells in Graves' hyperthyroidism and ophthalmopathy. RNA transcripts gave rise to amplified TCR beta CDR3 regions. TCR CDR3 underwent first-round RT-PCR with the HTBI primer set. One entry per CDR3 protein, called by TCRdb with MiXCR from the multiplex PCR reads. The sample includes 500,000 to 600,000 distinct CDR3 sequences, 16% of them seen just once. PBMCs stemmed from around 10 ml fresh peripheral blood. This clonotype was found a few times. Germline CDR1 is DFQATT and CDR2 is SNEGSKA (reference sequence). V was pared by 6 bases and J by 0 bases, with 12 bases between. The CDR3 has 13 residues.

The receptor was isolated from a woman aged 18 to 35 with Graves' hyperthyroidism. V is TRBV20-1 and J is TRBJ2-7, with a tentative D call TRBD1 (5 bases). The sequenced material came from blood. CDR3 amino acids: CSALQASSYEQYF. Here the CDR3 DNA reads TGCAGTGCCCTACAGGCGAGCTCCTACGAGCAGTACTTC.